These 14 T cell receptor beta chains were all obtained from the same sample, sequenced in a study of T cell repertoires in cytomegalovirus infection. Each CDR3 protein is one row after TCRdb ran MiXCR on the reads. The sample carries fewer than 550,000 distinct CDR3 sequences, about 11% recorded once. Sequenced input: PBMCs. Receptors were obtained from a human donor in good health (CMV status not recorded). Some clones in this sample may be carry-over from other donors' samples.

This clonotype appeared many times. CDR3 in amino acids: CASRNRPPASGGLYNEQFF. CDR3 nucleotide sequence: TGCGCCAGCAGGAATCGCCCCCCGGCTAGCGGGGGACTTTACAATGAGCAGTTCTTC. The chain recombines TRBV4-1 with TRBJ2-1, with 10 bases lining up with TRBD2. There are 19 residues in the CDR3. V trimming: 6 bases; J trimming: 4 bases; junction bases outside the gene matches: 18. Germline loops: CDR1 MGHRA, CDR2 YSYEKL.

The V gene is TRBV13, the J gene TRBJ2-5, with a weak D call TRBD1 (5 bases). V dropped 5 bases and J dropped 2 bases, with 12 bases sitting between them. The CDR3 is 14 residues long. Germline values: CDR1 PRHDT, CDR2 FYEKMQ (reference sequence). The CDR3 DNA reads TGTGCCAGCAGCCTAAGGGGTATGCAAGAGACCCAGTACTTC. Protein: CASSLRGMQETQYF.

The sample holds many counts of this clonotype. The chain uses TRBV20-1 and TRBJ2-7; 10 bases align to TRBD1. The germline V gene encodes CDR1 DFQATT and CDR2 SNEGSKA (reference sequence). The junction had 8 bases not matched to a gene; V was cut back by 6 bases and J by 6 bases. The CDR3 covers 13 residues. CDR3 sequence reads: CSARPGTGVEQYF. The DNA for the CDR3 is TGCAGTGCCCGCCCCGGGACAGGGGTCGAGCAGTACTTC.

The sample holds many counts of this clonotype. The rearrangement joins TRBV7-2 to TRBJ1-2; unclear D gene. The CDR3 loop spans 12 amino acids. V lost 5 bases, J lost 8 bases, and 12 bases lay in between. Germline V gives CDR1 SGHTA, CDR2 FQGNSA. As DNA, the CDR3 is TGTGCCAGCAGCCCCTTCGGGGTCGGCTACACCTTC. It encodes CASSPFGVGYTF.

This clonotype was counted ten times or more. This chain joins TRBV25-1 and TRBJ2-3; D ambiguous. CDR3 size: 17 residues. CDR1 and CDR2 from the germline V gene are MGHDK and SYGVNS. The V and J ends lost 4 bases and 2 bases respectively, with 19 bases between them. The CDR3 reads CASSAKVLGRNTDTQYF. Written as DNA, the CDR3 is TGTGCCAGCAGTGCTAAAGTTCTTGGTCGAAACACAGATACGCAGTATTTT.

This clonotype was counted many times. This rearrangement joins TRBV5-6 to TRBJ1-1; no clear D. Germline V CDR1 and CDR2: SGHDT, YYEEEE. The CDR3 is 14 residues long. Trimming took 1 base from V and 4 from J, leaving 11 bases between them. The DNA for the CDR3 is TGTGCCAGCAGCTTGATAGGGTTGGGCACTGAAGCTTTCTTT. Its protein is CASSLIGLGTEAFF.

This clonotype was recorded many times. V usage is TRBV20-1 and J usage is TRBJ2-7; 8 nucleotides align to TRBD1. The CDR3 length is 15 residues. With V trimmed by 6 bases and J by 4 bases, 14 bases remained unmatched. In germline, CDR1 is DFQATT, CDR2 SNEGSKA (reference sequence). CDR3 amino acids: CSAEVPGQGPYEQYF. As DNA, the CDR3 is TGCAGTGCAGAGGTCCCTGGACAGGGTCCGTACGAGCAGTACTTC.

This clonotype was counted many times. The J gene is TRBJ2-5, the V gene TRBV10-3; TRBD2 might be the D (5 bases). V lost 2 bases, J lost 8 bases, and 18 bases lay in between. The germline V gene encodes CDR1 ENHRY and CDR2 SYGVKD. There are 15 residues in the CDR3. The CDR3 DNA sequence: TGTGCCATCAGTGAGACAAGGACCGGGGAAGGTACCCAGTACTTC. Protein: CAISETRTGEGTQYF.

This clonotype has at least ten counts. V gene TRBV24-1 combines with J gene TRBJ2-2; 8 bases are shared with TRBD1. This CDR3 has 14 amino acids. V lost 6 bases, J lost 7 bases, and 6 bases stayed unmatched. Germline V gene data show CDR1 as KGHDR and CDR2 as SFDVKD. The CDR3 sequence: CATSSSGGIGELFF. The DNA for the CDR3 is TGTGCCACCAGTTCGTCAGGGGGCATCGGGGAGCTGTTTTTT.

This clonotype turned up a few times. This chain uses TRBV4-2 with TRBJ1-2; 9 nucleotides align to TRBD1. Germline trimming cut 7 bases from V and 5 bases from J; bases unmatched to any gene: 5. The CDR3 has 13 amino acids. CDR1 LGHNA and CDR2 YNFKEQ come from the germline V gene. The CDR3 protein is CASNPGQGYGYTF. Here the CDR3 DNA reads TGTGCCAGCAACCCGGGACAGGGATATGGCTACACCTTC.

This clonotype appeared a few times. In DNA form, the CDR3 reads TGTGCCAGCTCACCGAGCGTAAACGTCCTGACTTTC. It specifies CASSPSVNVLTF. The V call is TRBV18, the J call TRBJ2-6; D not resolved. The CDR3 totals 12 residues. V lost 3 bases, J lost 10 bases, and 7 bases lay in between. Germline V lookup: CDR1 KGHSH, CDR2 LQKENI.

This clonotype was picked up many times. The chain recombines TRBV27 with TRBJ1-4; D is ambiguous. V shed 4 bases and J shed 4 bases, with 10 bases lying between them. Germline-derived CDR1 and CDR2 are MNHEY and SMNVEV (reference sequence). The CDR3 is made up of 14 amino acids. The CDR3 bases are TGTGCCAGCAGTTCTAACAGCCATAATGAAAAACTGTTTTTT. Its translation: CASSSNSHNEKLFF.

This clonotype has ten or more counts. The V gene is TRBV12-3 or TRBV12-4, the J gene TRBJ1-4; 8 bases line up with TRBD1. The CDR3 has 15 amino acids. Trimming removed 6 bases from V and 7 bases from J; junction bases left unmatched: 10. In nucleotides, the CDR3 is TGTGCCAGCAGGACAGGGGTCCTGGGGGGTGAAAAACTGTTTTTT. Its translation is CASRTGVLGGEKLFF.

V gene TRBV5-5 combines with J gene TRBJ1-6; D remains unclear. Per germline, CDR1 SGHKS and CDR2 YYEKEE (reference sequence). Deletions cut 5 bases from V and 2 bases from J, with 11 bases between. The CDR3 runs 15 residues. CDR3 bases: TGTGCCAGCAGGCCAGCAGGCCCCTATAATTCACCCCTCCACTTT. Translating it yields CASRPAGPYNSPLHF. Full variable domain (missing parts from reference TRBV5-5 and TRBJ1-6): DAGVTQSPTHLIKTRGQQVTLRCSPISGHKSVSWYQQVLGQGPQFIFQYYEKEERGRGNFPDRFSARQFPNYSSELNVNALLLGDSALYLCASRPAGPYNSPLHFGNGTRLTVT.